This TCR beta chain was obtained from a study of shared clonotypes between healthy human individuals. Whole-study results and caveats: The study drew on few donors, limiting represented genetic and exposure-history diversity. It was the non-shared clonotypes that had lower generation probabilities than clonotypes shared by all four donors.

A remark on this clone: Antigen: not known.

CDR1 is SGHAT, CDR2 FQNNGV, per germline. CDR3 size: 13 residues. The germline V and J ends were trimmed by 5 bases and 0 bases, with 4 bases remaining between them. The protocol was immunoSEQ multiplex PCR, while the TCRdb copy is restricted to in-frame clones and leaves out a portion. The table includes about 710,000 clones, roughly 72% detected once. Sequencing input: memory CD4+ T cells sorted from blood. Subset noted: CD45RA-negative fraction. This rearrangement joins TRBV11-2 to TRBJ1-4; no clear D gene. The sequence was collected from a woman aged 25 to 39 in good health. CDR3 sequence: CASSRSTNEKLFF. CDR3 DNA: TGTGCCAGCAGCCGGTCAACTAATGAAAAACTGTTTTTT.